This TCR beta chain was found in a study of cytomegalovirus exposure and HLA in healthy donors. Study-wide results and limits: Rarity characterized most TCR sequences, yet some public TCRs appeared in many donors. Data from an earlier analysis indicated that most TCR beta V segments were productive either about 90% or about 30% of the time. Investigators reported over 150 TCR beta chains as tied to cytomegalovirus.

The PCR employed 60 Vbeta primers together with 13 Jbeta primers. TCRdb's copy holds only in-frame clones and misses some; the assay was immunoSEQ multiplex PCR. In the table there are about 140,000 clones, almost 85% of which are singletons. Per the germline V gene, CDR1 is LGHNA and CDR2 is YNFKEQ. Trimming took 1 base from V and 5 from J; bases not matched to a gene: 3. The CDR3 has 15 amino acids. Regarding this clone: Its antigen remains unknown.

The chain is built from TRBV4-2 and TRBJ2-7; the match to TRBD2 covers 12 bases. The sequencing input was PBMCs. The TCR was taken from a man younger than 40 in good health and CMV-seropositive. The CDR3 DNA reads TGTGCCAGCAGCCAAGGACTAGCGGGAGTTGACGAGCAGTACTTC. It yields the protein CASSQGLAGVDEQYF.